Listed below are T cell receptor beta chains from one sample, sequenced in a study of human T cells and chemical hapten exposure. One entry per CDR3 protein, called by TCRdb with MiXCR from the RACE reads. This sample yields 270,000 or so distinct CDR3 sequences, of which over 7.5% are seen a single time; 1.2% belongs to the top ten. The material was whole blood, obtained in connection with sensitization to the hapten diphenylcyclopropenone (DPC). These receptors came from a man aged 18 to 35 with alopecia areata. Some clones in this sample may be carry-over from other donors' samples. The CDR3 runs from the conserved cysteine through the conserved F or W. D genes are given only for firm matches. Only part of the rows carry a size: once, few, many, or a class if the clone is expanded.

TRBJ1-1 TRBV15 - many TGTGCCACCAGCAGCGACAGAATTCACACTGAAGCTTTCTTT CATSSDRIHTEAFF
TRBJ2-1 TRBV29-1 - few TGCAGCATGAGGAGGGATCGCAATGAGCAGTTCTTC CSMRRDRNEQFF
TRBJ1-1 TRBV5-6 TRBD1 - TGTGCCAGCAGCTTCGACAGGGTGAGCGACACTGAAGCTTTCTTT CASSFDRVSDTEAFF
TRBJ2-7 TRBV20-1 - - TGCAGTGCTAGCGAGCTTTCAGCGGAGGGCAAAGTCTACGAGCAGTACTTC CSASELSAEGKVYEQYF
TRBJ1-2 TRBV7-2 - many TGTGCCAGCAGCCTGGGGGCGGGGACAATCTATGGCTACACCTTC CASSLGAGTIYGYTF
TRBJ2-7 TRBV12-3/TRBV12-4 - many TGTGCCAGCAGTTTAGTGGAGGCGAGATCCTACGAGCAGTACTTC CASSLVEARSYEQYF
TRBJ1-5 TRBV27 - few TGTGCCAGCGGCTGGATGCCCCAGCATTTT CASGWMPQHF
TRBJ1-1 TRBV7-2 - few TGTGCCAGCAGCTGGGGCAGGAGTTCTGCTTTCTTT CASSWGRSSAFF
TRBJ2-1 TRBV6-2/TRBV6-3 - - TGTGCCAGCAGTAGGGCAGGGGTTCACAATGAGCAGTTCTTC CASSRAGVHNEQFF
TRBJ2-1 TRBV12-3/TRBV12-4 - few TGTGCCAGCAGTTTTTGGAGGGCTAACAATGAGCAGTTCTTC CASSFWRANNEQFF
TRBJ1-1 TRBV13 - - TGTGCCAGCAGCTTAGGCCCCACGGGGGCAATACCGCAGATTCGGTTAAGCACTGAAGCTTTCTTT CASSLGPTGAIPQIRLSTEAFF
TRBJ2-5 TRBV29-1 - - TGCAGCGTTGATGGAGGGGAGACCCAGTACTTC CSVDGGETQYF
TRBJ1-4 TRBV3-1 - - TGTGCCAGCAGCCGACAAAGCGGACGGAATAATGAAAAACTGTTTTTT CASSRQSGRNNEKLFF
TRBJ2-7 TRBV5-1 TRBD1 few TGCGCCAGCAGCGGAACCGGGACAGACTACGAGCAGTACTTC CASSGTGTDYEQYF
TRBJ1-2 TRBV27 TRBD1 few TGTGCCGTACGTGGGGGACAGGGAGGATCTGGCTATGGCTACACCTTC CAVRGGQGGSGYGYTF
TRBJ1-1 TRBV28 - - TGTGCCAGCAGTTTTGAACGGTCGGAAGCTTTCTTT CASSFERSEAFF
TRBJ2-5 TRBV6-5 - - TGTGCCAGCAGCCGGGGGGCCCAAGAGACCCAGTACTTC CASSRGAQETQYF
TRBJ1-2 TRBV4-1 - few TGCGCCAGCAGCCAAACGGCGGGTCTGGACTATGGCTACACCTTC CASSQTAGLDYGYTF
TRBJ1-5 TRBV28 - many TGTGCCAGCAGTTCAGCCAATCAGCCCCAGCATTTT CASSSANQPQHF
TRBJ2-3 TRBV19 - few TGTGCCAGTTCGGACAGCACAGATACGCAGTATTTT CASSDSTDTQYF
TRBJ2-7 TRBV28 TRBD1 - TGTGCCGTACAGGGGGCGCGGGAGCAGTACTTC CAVQGAREQYF
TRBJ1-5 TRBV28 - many TGTGCCAGCAGTTTAGTAGGGACGTATCAGCCCCAGCATTTT CASSLVGTYQPQHF
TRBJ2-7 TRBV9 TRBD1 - TGTGCCAGCAGCGCGACAGGGTCCTACGAGCAGTACTTC CASSATGSYEQYF
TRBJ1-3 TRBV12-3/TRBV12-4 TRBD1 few TGTGCCAGCAGTCTAAGGGGACTAGACAGGGGGAGAAAGCGCTCTGGAAACACCATATATTTT CASSLRGLDRGRKRSGNTIYF
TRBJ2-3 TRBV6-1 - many TGTGCCAGCAGTGAACAAGGTATCAGCACAGATACGCAGTATTTT CASSEQGISTDTQYF
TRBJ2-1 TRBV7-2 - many TGTGCCAGCAGCTTGTGGGGTGAGCAGTTCTTC CASSLWGEQFF
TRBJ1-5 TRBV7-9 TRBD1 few TGTGCCAGCAGCTTGGCGACAGGGGTCCACAATCAGCCCCAGCATTTT CASSLATGVHNQPQHF
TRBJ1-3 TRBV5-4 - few TGTGCCAGCAGTTCAAGGGGGACAATCGGAAACACCATATATTTT CASSSRGTIGNTIYF
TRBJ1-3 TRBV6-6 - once TGTGCCAGCAGCGGGGGGCAAAATGGAAACACCATATATTTT CASSGGQNGNTIYF
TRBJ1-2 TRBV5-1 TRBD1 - TGCGCCAGCAGCTTGCAGACAGGGGATGGCTACACCTTC CASSLQTGDGYTF
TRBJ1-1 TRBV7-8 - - TGTGCCAGCAGCTTAGACAGGGACTCTCCTGAAGCTTTCTTT CASSLDRDSPEAFF
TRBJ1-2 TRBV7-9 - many TGTGCCAGCAGCTTAGGGTCCCAGGATGGCTACACCTTC CASSLGSQDGYTF
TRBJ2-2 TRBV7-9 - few TGTGCCAGCAGCTTATTTCCGGGCGGGGAGCTGTTTTTT CASSLFPGGELFF
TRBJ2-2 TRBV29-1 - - TGCAGCGTTGTTCGACCCACCGGGGAGCTGTTTTTT CSVVRPTGELFF
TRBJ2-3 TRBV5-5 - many TGTGCCAGCAGTCGAGAAATGACAGATACGCAGTATTTT CASSREMTDTQYF
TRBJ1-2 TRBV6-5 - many TGTGCCAGCAGTTACAGTAGGAGGTTCAGTCTTAACTATGGCTACACCTTC CASSYSRRFSLNYGYTF
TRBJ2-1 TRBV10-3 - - TGTGCCATCAATAACGGGGAGTCCTACAATGAGCAGTTCTTC CAINNGESYNEQFF
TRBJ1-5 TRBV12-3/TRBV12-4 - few TGTGCCAGCAGCCCCCGGGTACGAGGCAATCAGCCCCAGCATTTT CASSPRVRGNQPQHF
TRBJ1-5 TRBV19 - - TGTGCCAGTAGTGTGCCCGAGGGACAACGCAATCAGCCCCAGCATTTT CASSVPEGQRNQPQHF
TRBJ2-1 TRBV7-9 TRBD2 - TGTGCCAGCAGCCTCCGGTCGGGGGGCAATGAGCAGTTCTTC CASSLRSGGNEQFF